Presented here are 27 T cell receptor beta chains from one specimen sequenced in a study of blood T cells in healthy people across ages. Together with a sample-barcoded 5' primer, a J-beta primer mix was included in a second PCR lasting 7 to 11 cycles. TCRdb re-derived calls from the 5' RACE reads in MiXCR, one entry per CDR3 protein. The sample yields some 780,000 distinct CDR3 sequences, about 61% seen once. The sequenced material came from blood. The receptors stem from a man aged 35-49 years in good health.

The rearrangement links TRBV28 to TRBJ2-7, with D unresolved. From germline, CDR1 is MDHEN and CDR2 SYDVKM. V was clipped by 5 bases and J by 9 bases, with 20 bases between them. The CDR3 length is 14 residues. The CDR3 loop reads CASSVRRMATMQYF. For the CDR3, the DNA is TGTGCCAGCAGTGTACGGCGGATGGCTACGATGCAGTACTTC.

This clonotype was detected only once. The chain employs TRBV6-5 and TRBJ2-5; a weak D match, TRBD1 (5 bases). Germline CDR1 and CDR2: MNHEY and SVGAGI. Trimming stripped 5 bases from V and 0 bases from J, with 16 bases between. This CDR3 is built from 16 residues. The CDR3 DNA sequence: TGTGCCAGCAGTACCCCCGACAGTGTGTACCAAGAGACCCAGTACTTC. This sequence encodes CASSTPDSVYQETQYF.

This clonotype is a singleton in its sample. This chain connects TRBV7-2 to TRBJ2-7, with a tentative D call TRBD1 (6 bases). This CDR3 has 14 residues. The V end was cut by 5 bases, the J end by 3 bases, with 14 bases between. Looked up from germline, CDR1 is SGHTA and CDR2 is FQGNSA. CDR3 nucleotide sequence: TGTGCCAGCAGCCCGATGACAGGTAACTACGAGCAGTACTTC. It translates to CASSPMTGNYEQYF.

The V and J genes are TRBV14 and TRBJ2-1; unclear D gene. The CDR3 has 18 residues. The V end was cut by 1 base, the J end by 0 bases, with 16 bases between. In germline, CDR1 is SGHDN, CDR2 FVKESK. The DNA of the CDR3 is TGTGCCAGCAGCCAAGGGTGGGCCGAACTTAGCTCCTACAATGAGCAGTTCTTC. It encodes CASSQGWAELSSYNEQFF.

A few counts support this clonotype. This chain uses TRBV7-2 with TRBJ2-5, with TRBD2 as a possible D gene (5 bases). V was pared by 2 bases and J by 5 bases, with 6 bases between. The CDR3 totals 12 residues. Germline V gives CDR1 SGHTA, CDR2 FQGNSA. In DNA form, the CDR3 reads TGTGCCAGCAGCTTAAAGCGGGAGACCCAGTACTTC. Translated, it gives CASSLKRETQYF.

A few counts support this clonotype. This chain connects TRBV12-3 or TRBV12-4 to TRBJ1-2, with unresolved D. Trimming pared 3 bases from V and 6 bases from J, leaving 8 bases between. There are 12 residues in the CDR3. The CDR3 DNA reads TGTGCCAGCAGTTTGTTTGGGGATGGCTACACCTTC. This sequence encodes CASSLFGDGYTF.

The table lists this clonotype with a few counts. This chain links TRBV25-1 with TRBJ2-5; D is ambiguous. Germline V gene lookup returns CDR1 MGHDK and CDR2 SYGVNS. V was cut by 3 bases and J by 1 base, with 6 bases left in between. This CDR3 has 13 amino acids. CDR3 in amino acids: CASSDSFQETQYF. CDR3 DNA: TGTGCCAGCAGTGACTCCTTCCAAGAGACCCAGTACTTC.

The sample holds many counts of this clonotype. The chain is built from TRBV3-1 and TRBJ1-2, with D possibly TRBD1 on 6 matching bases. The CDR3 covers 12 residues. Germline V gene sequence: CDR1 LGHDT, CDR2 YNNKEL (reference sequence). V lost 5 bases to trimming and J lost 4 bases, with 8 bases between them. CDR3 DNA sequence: TGTGCCAGCAGCGGGGGCCCCTATGGCTACACCTTC. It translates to CASSGGPYGYTF.

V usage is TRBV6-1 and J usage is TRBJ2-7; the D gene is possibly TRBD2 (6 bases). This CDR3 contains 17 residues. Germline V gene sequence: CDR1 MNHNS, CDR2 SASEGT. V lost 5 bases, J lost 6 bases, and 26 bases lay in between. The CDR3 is CASSPLGRTNPPTEQYF. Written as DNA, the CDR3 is TGTGCCAGCAGTCCCCTCGGCAGGACTAACCCCCCGACCGAGCAGTACTTC.

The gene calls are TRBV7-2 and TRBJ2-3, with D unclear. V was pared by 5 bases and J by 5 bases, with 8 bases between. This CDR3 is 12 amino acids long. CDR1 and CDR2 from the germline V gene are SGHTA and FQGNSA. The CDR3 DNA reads TGTGCCAGCAGCATCACCAGAGATACGCAGTATTTT. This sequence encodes CASSITRDTQYF.

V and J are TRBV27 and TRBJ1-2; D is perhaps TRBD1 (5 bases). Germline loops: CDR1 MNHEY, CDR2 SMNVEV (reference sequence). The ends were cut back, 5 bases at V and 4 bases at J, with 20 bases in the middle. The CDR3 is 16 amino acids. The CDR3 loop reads CASSSTRGRAGYGYTF. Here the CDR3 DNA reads TGTGCCAGCAGTAGCACCCGGGGGAGGGCAGGCTATGGCTACACCTTC.

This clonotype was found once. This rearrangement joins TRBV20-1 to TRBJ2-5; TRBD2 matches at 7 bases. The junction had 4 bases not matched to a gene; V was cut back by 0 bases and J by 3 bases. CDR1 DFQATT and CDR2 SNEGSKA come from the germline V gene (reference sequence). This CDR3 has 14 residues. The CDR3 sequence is CSARDGGGEETQYF. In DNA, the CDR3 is TGCAGTGCTAGAGATGGGGGGGGAGAAGAGACCCAGTACTTC.

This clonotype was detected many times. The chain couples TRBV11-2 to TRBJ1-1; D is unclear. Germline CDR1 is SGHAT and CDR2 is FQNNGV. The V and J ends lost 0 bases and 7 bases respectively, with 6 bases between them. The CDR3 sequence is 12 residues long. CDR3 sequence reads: CASSLERVEAFF. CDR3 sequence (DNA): TGTGCCAGCAGCTTAGAGCGAGTTGAAGCTTTCTTT.

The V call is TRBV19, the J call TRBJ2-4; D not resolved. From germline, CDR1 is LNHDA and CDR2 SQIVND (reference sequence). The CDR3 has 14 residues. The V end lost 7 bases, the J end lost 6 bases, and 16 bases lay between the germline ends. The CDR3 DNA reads TGTGCCAGTACGCGAACATCGGGTGGAAACATTCAGTACTTC. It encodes CASTRTSGGNIQYF.

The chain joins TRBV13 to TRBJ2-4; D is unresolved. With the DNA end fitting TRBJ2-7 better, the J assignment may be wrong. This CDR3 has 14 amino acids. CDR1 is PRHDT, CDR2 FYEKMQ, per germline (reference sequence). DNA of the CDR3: TGTGCCAGCAGGGTTGGGGTAAAGTCCTACGAGCAGTACTTC. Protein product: CASRVGVKSYEQYF.

The CDR3, as DNA: TGCGCCAGCAGCCAAGGAGGGCAGGCCGGTGAGCAGTTCTTC. It codes for CASSQGGQAGEQFF. The chain couples TRBV4-1 to TRBJ2-1, with a tentative D call TRBD2 (5 bases). Trimming removed 1 base from V and 9 bases from J, with 13 bases in between. The V gene's germline CDR1 is MGHRA and CDR2 YSYEKL. This CDR3 spans 14 amino acids.

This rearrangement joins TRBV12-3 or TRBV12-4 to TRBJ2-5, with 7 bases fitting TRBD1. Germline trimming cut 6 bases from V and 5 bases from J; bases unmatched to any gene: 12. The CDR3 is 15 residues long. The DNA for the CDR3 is TGTGCCAGCAGACGGGGAAGGGGGCTAGGTGAGACCCAGTACTTC. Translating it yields CASRRGRGLGETQYF.

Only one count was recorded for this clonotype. The CDR3 is CASSQEPLGQPQHF. The CDR3, as DNA: TGTGCCAGCAGCCAAGAACCCCTCGGACAGCCCCAGCATTTT. J is TRBJ1-5 and V is TRBV4-2; D is uncertain. This CDR3 comprises 14 residues. V was pared by 0 bases and J by 7 bases, with 10 bases between. Germline V gene lookup returns CDR1 LGHNA and CDR2 YNFKEQ.

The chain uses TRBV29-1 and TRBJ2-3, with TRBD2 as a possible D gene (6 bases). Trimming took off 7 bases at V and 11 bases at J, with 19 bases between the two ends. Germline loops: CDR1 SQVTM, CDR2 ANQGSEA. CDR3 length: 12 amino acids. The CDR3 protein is CSAGEPRVEQYF. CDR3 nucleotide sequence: TGCAGCGCGGGAGAGCCCAGGGTCGAGCAGTATTTT.

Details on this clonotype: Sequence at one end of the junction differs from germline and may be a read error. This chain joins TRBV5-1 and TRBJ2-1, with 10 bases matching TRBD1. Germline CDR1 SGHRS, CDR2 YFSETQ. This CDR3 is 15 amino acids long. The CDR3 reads CASSLSDRGNKEQFF. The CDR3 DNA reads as TGCGCCAGCAGCTTGTCGGACAGGGGGAACAAGGAGCAGTTCTTC.

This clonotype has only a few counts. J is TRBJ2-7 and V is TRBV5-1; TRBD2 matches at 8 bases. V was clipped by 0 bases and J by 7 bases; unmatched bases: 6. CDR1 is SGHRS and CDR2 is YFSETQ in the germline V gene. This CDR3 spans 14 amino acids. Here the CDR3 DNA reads TGCGCCAGCAGCTTGGAGGCGGGAGGTTGGGAGCAGTACTTC. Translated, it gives CASSLEAGGWEQYF.

CDR3 sequence: CASSQRSGGTGYGKLFF. The CDR3 DNA reads TGCGCCAGCAGCCAGAGATCCGGTGGGACAGGGTATGGAAAACTGTTTTTT. The chain has TRBV4-1 and TRBJ1-4; 9 nucleotides line up with TRBD1. Germline loops: CDR1 MGHRA, CDR2 YSYEKL. V lost 3 bases, J lost 10 bases, and 15 bases stayed unmatched. The CDR3 contains 17 residues.

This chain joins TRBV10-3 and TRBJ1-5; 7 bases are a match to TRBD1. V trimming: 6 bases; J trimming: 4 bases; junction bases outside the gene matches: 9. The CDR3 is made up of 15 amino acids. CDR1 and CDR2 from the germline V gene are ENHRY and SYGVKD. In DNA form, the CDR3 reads TGTGCCATCAGCTTAGCAGGGGGAGGTAATCAGCCCCAGCATTTT. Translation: CAISLAGGGNQPQHF.

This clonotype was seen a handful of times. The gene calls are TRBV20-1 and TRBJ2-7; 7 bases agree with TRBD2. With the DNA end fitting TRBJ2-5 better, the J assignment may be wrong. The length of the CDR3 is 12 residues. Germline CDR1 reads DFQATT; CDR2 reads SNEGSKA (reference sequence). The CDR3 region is CSASGGLETQYF. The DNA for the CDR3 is TGCAGTGCTAGCGGGGGGTTAGAGACCCAGTACTTC.

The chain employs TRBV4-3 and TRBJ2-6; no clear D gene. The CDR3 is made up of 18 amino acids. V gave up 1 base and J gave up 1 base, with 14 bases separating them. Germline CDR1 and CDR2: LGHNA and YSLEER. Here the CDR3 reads CASSQGAGRVSGANVLTF. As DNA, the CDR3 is TGCGCCAGCAGCCAAGGTGCAGGAAGAGTATCTGGGGCCAACGTCCTGACTTTC.

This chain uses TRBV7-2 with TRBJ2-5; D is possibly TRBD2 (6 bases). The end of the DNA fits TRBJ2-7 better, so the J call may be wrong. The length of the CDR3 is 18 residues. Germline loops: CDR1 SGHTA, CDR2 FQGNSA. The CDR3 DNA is TGTGCCAGCAGCTCACTCCTCGATTGGAGGGTGAGCTCCTACGAGCAGTACTTC. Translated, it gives CASSSLLDWRVSSYEQYF.

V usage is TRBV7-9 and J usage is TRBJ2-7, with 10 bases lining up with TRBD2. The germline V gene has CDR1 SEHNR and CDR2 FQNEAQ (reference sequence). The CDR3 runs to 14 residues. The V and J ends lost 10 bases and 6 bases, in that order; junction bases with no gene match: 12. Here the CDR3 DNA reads TGTGCCATCAGGGCTAGCGGGAGAGGTGTCGAGCAGTACTTC. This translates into CAIRASGRGVEQYF.